This TCR beta chain was captured by sequencing in a study of Ad26.COV2.S vaccination and SARS-CoV-2 variants. In the study overall: Enrollment placed the donor in the COV1001 Ad26.COV2.S trial arm. Ad26.COV2.S shots went into the muscle once or twice, 56 days apart. General observations from the study: It was reported that spike-specific CD8+ and CD4+ T cell responses were substantially broad after vaccination.

Treatment in this sample: around 19 received Ad26.COV2.S at low or high dose, single or two shots; about 5 received placebo; per-sample allocation not given. The study sampled participants on day 63 after the first vaccine or placebo injection. Its platform was an Ad26 vector, and its expressed antigen was Wuhan-strain SARS-CoV-2 spike. The table came from immunoSEQ multiplex PCR; TCRdb's copy has only in-frame clones and leaves some out. The data show about 440,000 clones, 90% seen once. Comments on this clone: Its antigen remains unknown.

Germline V gene sequence: CDR1 LNHDA, CDR2 SQIVND (reference sequence). Trimming cost V 6 bases and J 9 bases, with 15 bases left between them. This CDR3 spans 13 amino acids. Source: peripheral blood, taken in a trial of Ad26.COV2.S vaccine versus placebo. This TCR came from a person aged 18-60 years who received the Ad26.COV2.S COVID-19 vaccine or a placebo. The genes are TRBV19 and TRBJ2-1; possible D gene TRBD2, 5 bases. The CDR3 DNA is TGTGCCAGTAGCCTCATTAGCGCCAGTGAGCAGTTCTTC. Its translation is CASSLISASEQFF.